This T cell receptor beta chain was identified during a study of cytomegalovirus exposure and HLA in healthy donors. It was with 60 Vbeta and 13 Jbeta primers that the PCR ran. Sequenced by immunoSEQ multiplex PCR; TCRdb stores in-frame clones only, minus some. The profile covers 150,000 to 200,000 clones, with 77% appearing a single time and 1.4% taken by the ten largest. J gave up 7 bases and V 7 bases, and 9 bases lay outside the gene matches. The V gene's germline CDR1 is MNHNS and CDR2 SASEGT. The CDR3 runs to 14 residues. This TCR came from a man aged 18 to 30 in good health and CMV-seronegative. This chain joins TRBV6-1 and TRBJ2-3; 9 nucleotides agree with TRBD1. Sequenced input: PBMCs. In DNA form, the CDR3 reads TGTGCCAGCACCCCGGGACAGGGTCAAAATACGCAGTATTTT. It specifies CASTPGQGQNTQYF.